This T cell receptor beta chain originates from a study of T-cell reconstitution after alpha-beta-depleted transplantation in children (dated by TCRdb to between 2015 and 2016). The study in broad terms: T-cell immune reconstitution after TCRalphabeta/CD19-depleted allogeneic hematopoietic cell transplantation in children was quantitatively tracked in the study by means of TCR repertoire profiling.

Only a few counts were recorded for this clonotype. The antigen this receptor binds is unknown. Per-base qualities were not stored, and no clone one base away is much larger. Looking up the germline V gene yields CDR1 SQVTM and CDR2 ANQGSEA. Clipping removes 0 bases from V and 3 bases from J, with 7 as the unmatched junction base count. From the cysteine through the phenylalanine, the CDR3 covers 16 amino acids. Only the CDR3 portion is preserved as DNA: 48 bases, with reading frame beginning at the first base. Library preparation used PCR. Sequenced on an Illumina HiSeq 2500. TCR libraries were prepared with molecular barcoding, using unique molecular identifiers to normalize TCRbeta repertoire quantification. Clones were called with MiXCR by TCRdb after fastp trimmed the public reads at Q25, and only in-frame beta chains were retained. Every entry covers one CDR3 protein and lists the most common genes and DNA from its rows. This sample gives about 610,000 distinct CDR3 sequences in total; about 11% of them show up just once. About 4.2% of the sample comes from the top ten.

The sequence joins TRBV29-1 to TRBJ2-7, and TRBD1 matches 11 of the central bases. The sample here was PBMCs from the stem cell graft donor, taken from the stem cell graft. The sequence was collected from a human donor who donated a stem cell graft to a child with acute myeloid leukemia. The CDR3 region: CSVEDPRTGGGYEQYF. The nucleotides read TGCAGCGTTGAAGATCCGCGGACAGGGGGCGGCTACGAGCAGTACTTC.